A selection of T cell receptor beta chains follows, all from one sample in a study of T cell changes during pregnancy in multiple sclerosis. The protocol was immunoSEQ multiplex PCR, while the TCRdb copy is restricted to in-frame clones and leaves out a portion. The data hold fewer than 95,000 clones, with over 80% observed a single time. The material was peripheral blood, obtained in the first trimester of pregnancy. Receptor source: a female donor with multiple sclerosis, enrolled in a pregnancy study. Each CDR3 is given with its conserved first and last residue. A D gene is named only where the DNA matches it firmly. The size entry is marked missing in some rows and otherwise reads once, few, many or a size class.

CDR3nt: TGTGCCAGCAGCGGCGGGGGGGAAGCTGAGCAGTTCTTC; CDR3aa: CASSGGGEAEQFF; v_gene: TRBV7-3; len: 13; abundance: NA; j_gene: TRBJ2-1; d_gene: TRBD2
CDR3nt: TGTGCCAGCAGCCAACGGACCGGGACAGCCGACCAAGAGACCCAGTACTTC; CDR3aa: CASSQRTGTADQETQYF; v_gene: TRBV9; len: 17; abundance: NA; j_gene: TRBJ2-5; d_gene: TRBD1
CDR3nt: TGTGCCAGCAGAGCAACAGGGGGGAGCTCTGGAAACACCATATATTTT; CDR3aa: CASRATGGSSGNTIYF; v_gene: TRBV7-8; len: 16; abundance: NA; j_gene: TRBJ1-3; d_gene: TRBD1
CDR3nt: TGTGCCAGCGGAGGACAGAGTAACTATGGCTACACCTTC; CDR3aa: CASGGQSNYGYTF; v_gene: TRBV2; len: 13; abundance: NA; j_gene: TRBJ1-2; d_gene: NA
CDR3nt: TGTGCCAGCAGCCCCGGGACAGCTGGAAACACCATATATTTT; CDR3aa: CASSPGTAGNTIYF; v_gene: TRBV6-5; len: 14; abundance: NA; j_gene: TRBJ1-3; d_gene: TRBD1
CDR3nt: TGTGCCAGTAAACCCTCAGGGTCGAAGAGTTACGAGCAGTACTTC; CDR3aa: CASKPSGSKSYEQYF; v_gene: TRBV2; len: 15; abundance: NA; j_gene: TRBJ2-7; d_gene: NA
CDR3nt: TGTGCTAGTGGTTCGGCTAGCGATACCTACGAGCAGTACTTC; CDR3aa: CASGSASDTYEQYF; v_gene: TRBV12-5; len: 14; abundance: once; j_gene: TRBJ2-7; d_gene: NA
CDR3nt: TGCGCCAGCAGCTTGATCAACTCACTGAACACTGAAGCTTTCTTT; CDR3aa: CASSLINSLNTEAFF; v_gene: TRBV5-1; len: 15; abundance: NA; j_gene: TRBJ1-1; d_gene: NA
CDR3nt: TGTGCCAGCAGCTTAGAGTTGGCTAGCGGGGGGACCCAGTACTTC; CDR3aa: CASSLELASGGTQYF; v_gene: TRBV7-6; len: 15; abundance: NA; j_gene: TRBJ2-5; d_gene: TRBD2
CDR3nt: TGTGCCAGCTCACGTCTGAGTCAAAACACTGAAGCTTTCTTT; CDR3aa: CASSRLSQNTEAFF; v_gene: TRBV18; len: 14; abundance: once; j_gene: TRBJ1-1; d_gene: NA
CDR3nt: TGTGCCAGCAGGACAGGGGGAAGAGTGACTTTCTTT; CDR3aa: CASRTGGRVTFF; v_gene: TRBV6-5; len: 12; abundance: once; j_gene: TRBJ1-1; d_gene: TRBD1
CDR3nt: TGTGCCATTGGGGAGGGGTTTTCGGGAGAGCAGTACTTC; CDR3aa: CAIGEGFSGEQYF; v_gene: TRBV10-3; len: 13; abundance: NA; j_gene: TRBJ2-7; d_gene: TRBD2
CDR3nt: TGCAGCGTTGAAGAGTACTCTGGAAACACCATATATTTT; CDR3aa: CSVEEYSGNTIYF; v_gene: TRBV29-1; len: 13; abundance: NA; j_gene: TRBJ1-3; d_gene: NA
CDR3nt: TGCAGCGTTGAAGAGGGCGCGGGGGGCACTGAAGCTTTCTTT; CDR3aa: CSVEEGAGGTEAFF; v_gene: TRBV29-1; len: 14; abundance: NA; j_gene: TRBJ1-1; d_gene: NA
CDR3nt: TGTGCCAGTAGTATCGGGATAAGCACAGATACGCAGTATTTT; CDR3aa: CASSIGISTDTQYF; v_gene: TRBV19; len: 14; abundance: NA; j_gene: TRBJ2-3; d_gene: NA
CDR3nt: TGTGCCAGCACCCCGGAAGCGGGGGGAAGCAATGAGCAGTTCTTC; CDR3aa: CASTPEAGGSNEQFF; v_gene: TRBV6-1; len: 15; abundance: NA; j_gene: TRBJ2-1; d_gene: TRBD2
CDR3nt: TGTGCCAGCAGCGTAGAAGGGGTGCCTGGAAACACCATATATTTT; CDR3aa: CASSVEGVPGNTIYF; v_gene: TRBV9; len: 15; abundance: NA; j_gene: TRBJ1-3; d_gene: NA
CDR3nt: TGTGCCAGCAAAAAAGAGCCACTAGCCAAAAACATTCAGTACTTC; CDR3aa: CASKKEPLAKNIQYF; v_gene: TRBV7-2; len: 15; abundance: NA; j_gene: TRBJ2-4; d_gene: NA
CDR3nt: TGTGCCAGTAGTTTTCGGGACAGCTATGGCTACACCTTC; CDR3aa: CASSFRDSYGYTF; v_gene: TRBV19; len: 13; abundance: NA; j_gene: TRBJ1-2; d_gene: TRBD1
CDR3nt: TGTGCCAGCAGTAAGACAGCCTATAATTCACCCCTCCACTTT; CDR3aa: CASSKTAYNSPLHF; v_gene: TRBV7-3; len: 14; abundance: NA; j_gene: TRBJ1-6; d_gene: NA
CDR3nt: TGTGCCAGTCGAGTACTAGCGGGGGGGCATAGCACAGATACGCAGTATTTT; CDR3aa: CASRVLAGGHSTDTQYF; v_gene: TRBV27; len: 17; abundance: NA; j_gene: TRBJ2-3; d_gene: TRBD2
CDR3nt: TGTGCCAGCAGCTTTCTAGCGGGAAACTCCTACAATGAGCAGTTCTTC; CDR3aa: CASSFLAGNSYNEQFF; v_gene: TRBV7-8; len: 16; abundance: NA; j_gene: TRBJ2-1; d_gene: TRBD2
CDR3nt: TGCGCCAGCAGCCTTAGCCCCGGGACTAGTTCCTACGAGCAGTACTTC; CDR3aa: CASSLSPGTSSYEQYF; v_gene: TRBV4-1; len: 16; abundance: NA; j_gene: TRBJ2-7; d_gene: TRBD2